A selection of T cell receptor beta chains follows, all from one sample in a study of identical twins. From the 5' RACE reads, TCRdb called clonotypes with MiXCR, one entry per CDR3 protein. Of about 200,000 distinct CDR3 sequences listed, 7.5% are singletons. Another study also made use of these data, one on yellow fever vaccine responses in identical twins.

The sequenced material came from memory (CD45RO+) T cells sorted from blood. Receptor source: a woman aged 18-29 years in good health. Each CDR3 is given with its conserved first and last residue. A D gene is named only where the DNA matches it firmly. Clone size, where shown, is once, few, many, or a class for clones that have expanded.

abundance	v_gene	j_gene	d_gene	CDR3aa	CDR3nt
many	TRBV6-5	TRBJ2-3	.	CASSYYFSGDTDTQYF	TGTGCCAGCAGTTACTACTTTAGCGGCGACACAGATACGCAGTATTTT
.	TRBV2	TRBJ1-1	TRBD1	CASLGGQGRTEAFF	TGTGCCAGCCTGGGGGGACAGGGACGTACTGAAGCTTTCTTT
.	TRBV2	TRBJ2-6	.	CASSTEGQINVLTF	TGTGCCAGCAGTACTGAAGGACAGATCAACGTCCTGACTTTC
many	TRBV27	TRBJ2-7	TRBD2	CASSRASSGSLSYEQYF	TGTGCCAGCAGTCGTGCGTCTAGCGGGAGCCTCTCCTACGAGCAGTACTTC
many	TRBV7-6	TRBJ1-2	.	CASSLQIDRQGYGYTF	TGTGCCAGCAGCTTGCAGATTGACAGGCAGGGCTATGGCTACACCTTC
.	TRBV9	TRBJ2-5	TRBD1	CASSVVGTAETQYF	TGTGCCAGCAGCGTAGTCGGGACAGCAGAGACCCAGTACTTC
few	TRBV12-3/TRBV12-4	TRBJ2-7	.	CASSLAAGQAHEQYF	TGTGCCAGCAGTTTGGCGGCGGGCCAGGCCCACGAGCAGTACTTC
many	TRBV20-1	TRBJ2-7	.	CSAREGPSEQYF	TGCAGTGCTAGAGAAGGTCCGTCCGAGCAGTACTTC
once	TRBV11-3	TRBJ2-3	TRBD1	CASSLGQGVEDTQYF	TGTGCCAGCAGCTTGGGACAGGGGGTAGAAGATACGCAGTATTTT
many	TRBV9	TRBJ2-2	.	CASSVVTGELFF	TGTGCCAGCAGCGTGGTCACCGGGGAGCTGTTTTTT
.	TRBV21-1	TRBJ2-5	.	CASSGRGETQYF	TGTGCCAGCAGTGGTAGGGGAGAGACCCAGTACTTC
few	TRBV12-3/TRBV12-4	TRBJ2-7	TRBD1	CASSLQGADEQYF	TGTGCCAGCAGTTTACAGGGGGCTGACGAGCAGTACTTC
many	TRBV10-1	TRBJ2-3	.	CASSEEDHTDTQYF	TGCGCCAGCAGTGAGGAGGATCACACAGATACGCAGTATTTT
.	TRBV30	TRBJ2-5	TRBD2	CAWSPLGGGKQETQYF	TGTGCCTGGAGTCCCCTGGGCGGGGGTAAACAAGAGACCCAGTACTTC
many	TRBV4-3	TRBJ2-3	TRBD2	CASSQDRLAGPLTDTQYF	TGCGCCAGCAGCCAAGACAGGCTAGCGGGCCCCCTAACAGATACGCAGTATTTT